This T cell receptor beta chain was recorded in a study of CD8+ T cells in alopecia areata. The wider study: Each recipient was a roughly 6-11-week-old female C3H/HeJ mouse given skin from a roughly 6-12-month-old C3H/HeJ donor with spontaneous alopecia. Study outcomes and limitations: Lesional tissue from the scalp (especially in alopecia totalis/universalis) showed higher clonality than normal scalp. Shared TCR sequences were less clear between patients than in mice, possibly partly from HLA diversity. Normal skin contains resident alphabeta T cells, and these are also sequenced in scalp samples.

This clone showed up just a few times. The antigen is undetermined. Each gene name is a mouse one. The sequence runs out 4 residues before the end of the CDR3; the remainder is reconstructed from the germline J gene. Pooled cells of cutaneous lymph node origin were sorted on CD4, CD8alpha, NKG2D, NKG2ACE and other markers. cDNA prepared by RNA extraction and subsequent reverse transcription served as the template for sequencing. Clones were sequenced by immunoSEQ multiplex PCR, and TCRdb holds only the in-frame ones, with some missing. The sample has over 250,000 clones, none seen only once. There are 15 residues in the CDR3. V lost 4 bases, J lost 0 bases, and 10 bases lay in between. Per the germline V gene, CDR1 is FNHDT and CDR2 is SITEND (reference sequence).

Input material: CD4+ T cells sorted from a lymph node. The sequence was obtained from a C3H/HeJ mouse with alopecia areata. This strain has MHC haplotype H2-k. The chain is built from TRBV19 and TRBJ2-2, with D possibly being TRBD1 (5 bases). The CDR3: CASSQRQSNTGQLYF. The part of the CDR3 DNA that was read is TGTGCCAGCAGTCAACGACAGTCAAACACCGGG.